This TCR beta chain was identified in a study of control samples from healthy donors and cancer patients. Germline values: CDR1 LNHDA, CDR2 SQIVND (reference sequence). CDR3 length: 13 amino acids. Assay: immunoSEQ multiplex PCR; the TCRdb copy retains only in-frame clones and omits some. The repertoire holds just over 150,000 clones, with approximately 90% as singletons. The sequence was obtained from a man aged 25 to 45 in good health. The V call is TRBV19, the J call TRBJ1-5; D ambiguous. Sequencing was carried out using blood. CDR3 sequence (DNA): TGTGCTGCCCGGGCGTCCTACAATCAGCCCCAGCATTTT. This sequence encodes CAARASYNQPQHF.